Following are 26 T cell receptor beta chains from one sample sequenced in a study of control samples from healthy donors and cancer patients. The protocol was immunoSEQ multiplex PCR, while the TCRdb copy is restricted to in-frame clones and leaves out a portion. The sample yields 88,000 or so clones, roughly 94% seen once. The sample taken for sequencing was blood. Receptor source: a young woman in good health.

This chain links TRBV28 with TRBJ1-2; D is undetermined. Trimming removed 3 bases from V and 6 bases from J, with 11 bases in between. The CDR3 runs 13 residues. Germline loops: CDR1 MDHEN, CDR2 SYDVKM. In nucleotides, the CDR3 is TGTGCCAGCAGTTTCGTGGGTACACATGGCTACACCTTC. Amino acid sequence: CASSFVGTHGYTF.

The chain recombines TRBV18 with TRBJ2-7; D might be TRBD2 (6 bases). CDR3 length equals 15 residues. The V and J ends lost 4 bases and 4 bases respectively, with 17 bases between them. Looked up from germline, CDR1 is KGHSH and CDR2 is LQKENI. The CDR3 DNA reads TGTGCCAGCTCACTAGACAGTAGCGGAAGGTACGAGCAGTACTTC. Encoded protein: CASSLDSSGRYEQYF.

This sequence joins TRBV19 and TRBJ2-1; perhaps TRBD2 as D (5 bases). Germline CDR1 and CDR2: LNHDA and SQIVND (reference sequence). CDR3 length equals 12 residues. Deletions cut 3 bases from V and 6 bases from J, with 6 bases between. This chain's CDR3 is CASSISVNEQFF. The DNA of the CDR3 is TGTGCCAGTAGTATTAGCGTCAATGAGCAGTTCTTC. The whole variable domain, filled in from reference TRBV19 and TRBJ2-1, reads DGGITQSPKYLFRKEGQNVTLSCEQNLNHDAMYWYRQDPGQGLRLIYYSQIVNDFQKGDIAEGYSVSREKKESFPLTVTSAQKNPTAFYLCASSISVNEQFFGPGTRLTVL.

V is TRBV12-5 and J is TRBJ2-2, with 9 nucleotides matching TRBD1. CDR1 LGHNT and CDR2 FRNRAP come from the germline V gene. The CDR3 length is 21 residues. V dropped 0 bases and J dropped 4; count of bases not matched to a gene: 18. The CDR3 protein is CASGLVPPVARDRVSTGELFF. The CDR3 DNA reads as TGTGCTAGTGGTTTGGTCCCCCCAGTCGCCCGGGACAGGGTCTCCACCGGGGAGCTGTTTTTT.

The chain links TRBV5-1 to TRBJ2-3; weak D call: TRBD1 (5 bases). V was shortened by 2 bases and J by 3 bases, with 16 bases between the two germline ends. CDR1 is SGHRS and CDR2 is YFSETQ in the germline V gene. The CDR3 length is 16 residues. In DNA form, the CDR3 reads TGCGCCAGCAGCTTTGGGGCGCCCTCCGAAACAGATACGCAGTATTTT. Translating it yields CASSFGAPSETDTQYF.

V is TRBV5-1 and J is TRBJ1-1; D is perhaps TRBD1 (6 bases). Germline lookup yields CDR1 SGHRS and CDR2 YFSETQ. V lost 2 bases and J 5 bases, leaving 13 bases between the germline ends. The CDR3 covers 14 residues. The CDR3 region has the DNA TGCGCCAGCAGCTTACAGGGCCTTGGGACTGAAGCTTTCTTT. Residues: CASSLQGLGTEAFF.

The chain is built from TRBV3-1 (or the pseudogene TRBV3-2) and TRBJ1-1; no clear D gene. The ends were cut back, 1 base at V and 1 base at J, with 4 bases in the middle. The CDR3 is 13 residues long. Germline V lookup: CDR1 LGHDT, CDR2 YNNKEL (reference sequence). CDR3 protein: CASSQVANTEAFF. The CDR3 DNA reads as TGTGCCAGCAGCCAAGTTGCGAACACTGAAGCTTTCTTT.

The rearrangement uses TRBV18 and TRBJ1-1; D is perhaps TRBD1 (5 bases). Trimming took off 4 bases at V and 0 bases at J, with 6 bases between the two ends. This CDR3 region has 13 residues. Germline loops: CDR1 KGHSH, CDR2 LQKENI. CDR3 coding DNA: TGTGCCAGCTCACTACAGGTGAACACTGAAGCTTTCTTT. Protein: CASSLQVNTEAFF.

V and J are TRBV7-2 and TRBJ1-1; D not certain. Trimming stripped 1 base from V and 1 base from J, with 7 bases between. Germline V lookup: CDR1 SGHTA, CDR2 FQGNSA. The CDR3 has 14 amino acids. The CDR3 loop is CASSLVWKNTEAFF. The DNA for the CDR3 is TGTGCCAGCAGCTTAGTTTGGAAGAACACTGAAGCTTTCTTT.

The chain uses TRBV6-5 and TRBJ2-3; no definite D call. The CDR3 spans 15 residues. Germline CDR1 reads MNHEY; CDR2 reads SVGAGI. Trimming took 7 bases from V and 4 from J, leaving 18 bases between them. The CDR3 DNA sequence: TGTGCCAGCACCCCGGGCCCCACAAGCGCAGATACGCAGTATTTT. It encodes CASTPGPTSADTQYF.

The CDR3 loop is CASSWTGNTGELFF. CDR3 nucleotides: TGTGCCAGCAGCTGGACCGGGAACACCGGGGAGCTGTTTTTT. The genes are TRBV7-3 and TRBJ2-2; D gene uncertain. Between the trimmed V and J ends, which lost 4 bases and 1 base, there was a span of 7 bases. CDR3 size: 14 residues. Germline V gives CDR1 SGHTA, CDR2 FQGTGA. Based on the CDR3 plus reference TRBV7-3 and TRBJ2-2, the full variable domain is GAGVSQTPSNKVTEKGKYVELRCDPISGHTALYWYRQSLGQGPEFLIYFQGTGAADDSGLPNDRFFAVRPEGSVSTLKIQRTERGDSAVYLCASSWTGNTGELFFGEGSRLTVL.

The V call is TRBV6-4, the J call TRBJ1-6, with 8 bases matching TRBD1. This CDR3 contains 15 residues. In germline, CDR1 is MRHNA, CDR2 SNTAGT. V gave up 3 bases and J gave up 10 bases; unmatched junction bases: 8. Here the CDR3 DNA reads TGTGCCAGCAGTGATGTAGGCAGGGGGCTATCACCCCTCCACTTT. Translated: CASSDVGRGLSPLHF.

This clone has just a few counts. The J gene is TRBJ2-5, the V gene TRBV5-1, with 8 bases matching TRBD2. Germline values: CDR1 SGHRS, CDR2 YFSETQ. The V segment lost 0 bases and the J segment 1 base; nucleotides outside the gene matches: 5. This CDR3 has 16 amino acids. CDR3 amino acids: CASSLGAGAIQETQYF. In nucleotides, the CDR3 is TGCGCCAGCAGCTTGGGAGCGGGGGCTATCCAAGAGACCCAGTACTTC.

The chain couples TRBV15 to TRBJ2-2; 10 nucleotides line up with TRBD1. Germline V CDR1 and CDR2: LNHNV, YYDKDF (reference sequence). With 5 bases clipped from V and 6 bases from J, the junction kept 6 bases outside the gene matches. The CDR3 is 15 amino acids. CDR3: CATSDGTGDAGELFF. The CDR3 DNA sequence: TGTGCCACCAGCGACGGGACAGGGGATGCCGGGGAGCTGTTTTTT.

The chain has TRBV7-3 and TRBJ2-7; unclear D gene. This CDR3 contains 13 residues. Germline CDR1 SGHTA, CDR2 FQGTGA. Trimming shortened V by 2 bases and J by 6 bases, and 11 bases separated the two germline ends. CDR3 DNA sequence: TGTGCCAGCAGCTTATTGTGGCAGTCCGAGCAGTACTTC. Its translation: CASSLLWQSEQYF.

The V and J genes are TRBV7-2 and TRBJ2-5, with 14 positions matching TRBD2. Germline values: CDR1 SGHTA, CDR2 FQGNSA. V dropped 2 bases and J dropped 3; count of bases not matched to a gene: 11. The length of the CDR3 is 19 residues. The CDR3: CASSLQTSGRAFPKETQYF. The CDR3 DNA sequence: TGTGCCAGCAGCTTACAGACTAGCGGGAGGGCTTTTCCAAAAGAGACCCAGTACTTC.

The V and J genes are TRBV5-1 and TRBJ2-7; 12 bases fit TRBD1. The V gene's germline CDR1 is SGHRS and CDR2 YFSETQ. Trimming took 4 bases from V and 6 from J; bases not matched to a gene: 8. The CDR3 has 15 amino acids. DNA for the CDR3: TGCGCCAGCAGCCTTGGGGGACAGGGGGCCGGCGAGCAGTACTTC. Protein product: CASSLGGQGAGEQYF.

The chain recombines TRBV12-5 with TRBJ2-2, with 11 bases that match TRBD2. The CDR3 spans 17 residues. CDR1 is LGHNT, CDR2 FRNRAP, per germline. V lost 3 bases, J lost 4 bases, and 7 bases stayed unmatched. CDR3 coding DNA: TGTGCTAGTGGTTTTTCCACTAGCGGGAGTTCCACCGGGGAGCTGTTTTTT. It yields the protein CASGFSTSGSSTGELFF.

The V call is TRBV7-2, the J call TRBJ1-1, with D hard to call. Looked up from germline, CDR1 is SGHTA and CDR2 is FQGNSA. This CDR3 region has 14 residues. The V gene lost 5 bases and the J gene lost 1 base, with 11 bases spanning the gap. The CDR3 nucleotides are TGTGCCAGCAGCCTGCTCGTCGGGAACACTGAAGCTTTCTTT. Amino acids: CASSLLVGNTEAFF.

The V call is TRBV7-3, the J call TRBJ1-2; a possible D gene is TRBD1 (5 bases). V was cut by 5 bases and J by 8 bases, with 21 bases left in between. Germline CDR1 is SGHTA and CDR2 is FQGTGA. The CDR3 extends over 15 amino acids. Here the CDR3 reads CASSQQDSGYEGYTF. CDR3 DNA sequence: TGTGCCAGCAGCCAACAGGATTCAGGGTACGAGGGCTACACCTTC.

The chain has TRBV7-8 and TRBJ2-2; D is ambiguous. Germline V gene lookup returns CDR1 SGHVS and CDR2 FQNEAQ. This CDR3 is 12 amino acids long. Trimming stripped 5 bases from V and 7 bases from J, with 8 bases between. The CDR3 loop is CASSPFGGELFF. The CDR3 nucleotides read TGTGCCAGCAGCCCTTTCGGCGGGGAGCTGTTTTTT.

V gene TRBV28 combines with J gene TRBJ1-2; 12 bases are a match to TRBD1. J gave up 8 bases and V 11 bases, and 12 bases lay outside the gene matches. Germline CDR1 and CDR2: MDHEN and SYDVKM. There are 14 residues in the CDR3. This CDR3 is CASFPGQGARGYTF. CDR3 in DNA: TGTGCCTCCTTTCCGGGACAGGGGGCGCGGGGCTACACCTTC.

This clone was observed a single time. V is TRBV2 and J is TRBJ2-7; D remains ambiguous. V lost 4 bases and J lost 6, with 19 bases in between. The CDR3 totals 15 residues. The germline V gene has CDR1 SNHLY and CDR2 FYNNEI. Here the CDR3 reads CASSAILSKLSEQYF. The CDR3 coding sequence is TGTGCCAGCAGTGCTATCTTGTCCAAACTATCCGAGCAGTACTTC.

The V gene is TRBV14, the J gene TRBJ1-1, with D uncertain. CDR3 length equals 13 residues. Germline V gene sequence: CDR1 SGHDN, CDR2 FVKESK. Trimming took 4 bases from V and 9 from J, leaving 15 bases between them. The CDR3 here is CASSPGLSKKAFF. The CDR3 region has the DNA TGTGCCAGCAGCCCCGGATTGTCTAAAAAAGCTTTCTTT.

The chain carries TRBV7-9 and TRBJ2-7, with TRBD2 identical over 8 bases. With the DNA end fitting TRBJ2-5 better, the J assignment may be wrong. CDR1 is SEHNR, CDR2 FQNEAQ, per germline (reference sequence). This CDR3 is built from 15 residues. This CDR3 is CASSLDFGGEETQYF. CDR3 nucleotides: TGTGCCAGCAGCTTAGACTTCGGGGGGGAAGAGACCCAGTACTTC.

The V and J genes are TRBV2 and TRBJ1-2; 8 nucleotides align to TRBD1. Germline CDR1 and CDR2: SNHLY and FYNNEI. Trimming took 8 bases from V and 7 from J; bases not matched to a gene: 6. The CDR3 loop spans 12 amino acids. The CDR3 nucleotides read TGTGCCAGCCCAGGGGGCGCGGGTGGCTACACCTTC. Translated, it gives CASPGGAGGYTF.